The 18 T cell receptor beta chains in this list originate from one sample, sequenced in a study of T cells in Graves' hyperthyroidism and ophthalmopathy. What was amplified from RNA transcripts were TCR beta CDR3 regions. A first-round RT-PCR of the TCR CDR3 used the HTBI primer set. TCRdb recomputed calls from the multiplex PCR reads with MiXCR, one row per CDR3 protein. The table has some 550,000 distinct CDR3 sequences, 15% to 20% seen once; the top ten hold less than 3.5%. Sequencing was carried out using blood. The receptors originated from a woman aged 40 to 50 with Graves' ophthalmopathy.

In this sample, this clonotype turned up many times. The CDR3 DNA is TGTGCCAGCAGTCCCTATGTGGGAGGGCCAAGAAATGAGCAGTTCTTC. Translation gives CASSPYVGGPRNEQFF. This chain joins TRBV27 and TRBJ2-1; 7 bases map to TRBD2. The J segment lost 7 bases and the V segment lost 5 bases, leaving 14 bases of the junction unmatched. CDR1 is MNHEY, CDR2 SMNVEV, per germline (reference sequence). CDR3 length: 16 residues.

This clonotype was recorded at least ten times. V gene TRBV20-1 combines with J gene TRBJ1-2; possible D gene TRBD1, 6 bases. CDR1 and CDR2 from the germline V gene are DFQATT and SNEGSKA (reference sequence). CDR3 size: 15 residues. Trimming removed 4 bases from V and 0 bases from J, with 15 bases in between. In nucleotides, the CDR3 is TGCAGTGCTACCCCCGGGGACACTGCTAACTATGGCTACACCTTC. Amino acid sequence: CSATPGDTANYGYTF.

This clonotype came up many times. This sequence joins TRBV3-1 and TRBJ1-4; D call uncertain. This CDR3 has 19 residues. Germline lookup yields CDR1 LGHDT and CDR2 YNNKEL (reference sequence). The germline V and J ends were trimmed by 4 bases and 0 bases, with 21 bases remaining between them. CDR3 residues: CASSRTLREQLATNEKLFF. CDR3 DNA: TGTGCCAGCAGCCGCACCCTCCGGGAACAACTTGCAACTAATGAAAAACTGTTTTTT.

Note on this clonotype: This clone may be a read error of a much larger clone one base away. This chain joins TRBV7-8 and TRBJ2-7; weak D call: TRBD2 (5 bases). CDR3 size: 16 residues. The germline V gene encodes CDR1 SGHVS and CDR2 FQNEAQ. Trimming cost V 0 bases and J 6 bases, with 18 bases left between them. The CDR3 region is CASSLALIGKASEQYF. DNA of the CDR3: TGTGCCAGCAGCTTAGCCTTAATCGGGAAGGCGAGCGAGCAGTACTTC.

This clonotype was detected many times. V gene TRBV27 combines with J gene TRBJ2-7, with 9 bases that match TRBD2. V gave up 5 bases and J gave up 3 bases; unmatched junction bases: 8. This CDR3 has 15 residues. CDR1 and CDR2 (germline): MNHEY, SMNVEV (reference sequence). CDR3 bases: TGTGCCAGCAGTCCGGCGGGAGGGCCCAACTACGAGCAGTACTTC. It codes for CASSPAGGPNYEQYF.

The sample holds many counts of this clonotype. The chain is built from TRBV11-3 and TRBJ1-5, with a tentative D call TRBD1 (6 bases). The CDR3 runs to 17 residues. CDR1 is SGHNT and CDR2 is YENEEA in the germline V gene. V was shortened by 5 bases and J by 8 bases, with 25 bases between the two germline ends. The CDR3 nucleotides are TGTGCCAGCAGCCCTGCGCCTGGACAGTCGGCTAACGAGCCCCAGCATTTT. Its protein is CASSPAPGQSANEPQHF.

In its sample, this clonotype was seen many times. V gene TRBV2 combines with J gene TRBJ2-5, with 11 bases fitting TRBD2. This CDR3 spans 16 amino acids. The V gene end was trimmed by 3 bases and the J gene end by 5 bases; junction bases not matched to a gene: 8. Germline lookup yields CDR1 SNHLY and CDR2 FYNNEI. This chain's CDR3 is CASSEGLAGGGETQYF. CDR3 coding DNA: TGTGCCAGCAGTGAGGGCCTAGCGGGAGGAGGGGAGACCCAGTACTTC.

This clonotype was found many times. As DNA, the CDR3 is TGTGCCAGCTCACCCGACAGGGCCTATGGCTACACCTTC. Translation gives CASSPDRAYGYTF. This rearrangement joins TRBV18 to TRBJ1-2; 7 bases map to TRBD1. The trim removed 3 bases at V and 4 bases at J, leaving 2 bases unmatched. Germline assignment: CDR1 KGHSH and CDR2 LQKENI. This CDR3 is 13 amino acids long.

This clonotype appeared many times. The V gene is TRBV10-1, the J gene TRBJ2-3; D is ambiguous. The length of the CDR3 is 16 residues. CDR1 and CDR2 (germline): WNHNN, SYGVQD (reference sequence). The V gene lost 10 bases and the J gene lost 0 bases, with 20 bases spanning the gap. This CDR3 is CAINPLSTGSTDTQYF. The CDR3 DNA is TGCGCCATCAATCCCCTTTCGACTGGGAGCACAGATACGCAGTATTTT.

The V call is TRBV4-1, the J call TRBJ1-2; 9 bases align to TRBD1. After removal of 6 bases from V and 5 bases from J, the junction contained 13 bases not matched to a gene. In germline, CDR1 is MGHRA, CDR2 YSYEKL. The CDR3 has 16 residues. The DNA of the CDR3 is TGCGCCAGCAGAAAAGGGGGACAGGGATCCATTTATGGCTACACCTTC. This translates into CASRKGGQGSIYGYTF.

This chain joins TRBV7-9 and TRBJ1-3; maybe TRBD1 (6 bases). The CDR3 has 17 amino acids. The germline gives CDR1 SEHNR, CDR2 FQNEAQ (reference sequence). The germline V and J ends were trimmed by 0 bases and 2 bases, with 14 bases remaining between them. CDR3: CASSLAGVRDTGNTIYF. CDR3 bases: TGTGCCAGCAGCTTAGCGGGAGTCCGGGACACTGGAAACACCATATATTTT.

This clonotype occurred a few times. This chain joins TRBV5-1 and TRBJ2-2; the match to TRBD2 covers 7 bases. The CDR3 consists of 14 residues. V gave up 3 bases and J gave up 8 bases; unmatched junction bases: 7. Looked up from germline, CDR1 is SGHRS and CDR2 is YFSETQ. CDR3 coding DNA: TGCGCCAGCAGCTCGGGGACTATTCGGGGGGAGCTGTTTTTT. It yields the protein CASSSGTIRGELFF.

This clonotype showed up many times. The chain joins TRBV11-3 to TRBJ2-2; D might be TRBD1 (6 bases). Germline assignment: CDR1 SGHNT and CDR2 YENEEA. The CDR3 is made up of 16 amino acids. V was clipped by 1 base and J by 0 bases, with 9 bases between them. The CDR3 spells CASSLGDIANTGELFF. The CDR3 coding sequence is TGTGCCAGCAGCTTAGGGGACATCGCGAACACCGGGGAGCTGTTTTTT.

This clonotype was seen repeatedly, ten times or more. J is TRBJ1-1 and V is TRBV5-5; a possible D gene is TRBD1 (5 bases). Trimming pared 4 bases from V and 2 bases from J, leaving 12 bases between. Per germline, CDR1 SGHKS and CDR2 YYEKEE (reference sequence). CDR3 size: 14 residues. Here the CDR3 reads CASSPRTFNTEAFF. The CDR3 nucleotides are TGTGCCAGCAGCCCTCGGACATTTAACACTGAAGCTTTCTTT. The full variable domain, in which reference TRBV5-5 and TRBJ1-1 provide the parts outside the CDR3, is DAGVTQSPTHLIKTRGQQVTLRCSPISGHKSVSWYQQVLGQGPQFIFQYYEKEERGRGNFPDRFSARQFPNYSSELNVNALLLGDSALYLCASSPRTFNTEAFFGQGTRLTVV.

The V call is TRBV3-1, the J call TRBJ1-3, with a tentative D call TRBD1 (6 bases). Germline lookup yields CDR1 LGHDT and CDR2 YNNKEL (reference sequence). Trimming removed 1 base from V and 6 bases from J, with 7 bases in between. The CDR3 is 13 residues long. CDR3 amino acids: CASSQGQANTIYF. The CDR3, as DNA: TGTGCCAGCAGCCAAGGACAGGCAAACACCATATATTTT.

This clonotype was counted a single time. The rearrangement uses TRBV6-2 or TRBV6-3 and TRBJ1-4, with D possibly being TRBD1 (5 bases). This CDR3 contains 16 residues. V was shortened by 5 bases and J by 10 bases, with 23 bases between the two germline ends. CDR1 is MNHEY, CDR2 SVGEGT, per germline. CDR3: CASSQTGGSLPGKLFF. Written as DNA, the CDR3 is TGTGCCAGCAGTCAAACTGGGGGGAGTCTCCCTGGAAAACTGTTTTTT.

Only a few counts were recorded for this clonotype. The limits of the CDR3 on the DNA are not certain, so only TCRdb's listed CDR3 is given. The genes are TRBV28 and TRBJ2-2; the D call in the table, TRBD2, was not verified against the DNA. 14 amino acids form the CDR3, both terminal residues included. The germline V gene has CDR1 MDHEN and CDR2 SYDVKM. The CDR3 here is CASNPHGAPGSCFF.

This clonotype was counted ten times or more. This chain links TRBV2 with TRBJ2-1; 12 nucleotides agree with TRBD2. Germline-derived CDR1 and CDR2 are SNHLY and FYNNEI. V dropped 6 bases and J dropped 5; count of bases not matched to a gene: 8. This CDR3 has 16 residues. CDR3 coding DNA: TGTGCCAGCAGACGGACTAGCGGGACTGCCGACAATGAGCAGTTCTTC. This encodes CASRRTSGTADNEQFF. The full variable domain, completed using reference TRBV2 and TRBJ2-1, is EPEVTQTPSHQVTQMGQEVILRCVPISNHLYFYWYRQILGQKVEFLVSFYNNEISEKSEIFDDQFSVERPDGSNFTLKIRSTKLEDSAMYFCASRRTSGTADNEQFFGPGTRLTVL.